This paragraph covers one TCR beta chain sequence. The CDR3 is made up of 11 amino acids. The record originates from a study of blood T cell repertoires in COVID-19. Study at large: Sites in the United States, Italy and Spain provided acute and convalescent COVID-19 samples. From T cells, B-cell-depleted T cells, or PBMCs came the material, which was cDNA or gDNA.

Original methodology: Estimates of nucleated cell counts were drawn from the amplification of reference gene primers. Assay: immunoSEQ multiplex PCR; the TCRdb copy retains only in-frame clones and omits some. V and J calls and clone size follow that table, whereas D and trimming were derived from the DNA. There are roughly 140,000 clones in the sample; about 90% occur only once, and less than 2% lies in the top ten. The sample taken for sequencing was peripheral blood. The rearrangement uses TRBV12-2 and TRBJ2-7; the table names TRBD2, a call not compared with the DNA. TRBV12-2 is a pseudogene. The receptor was isolated from a woman aged 50 to 60 with acute or convalescent COVID-19. CDR3 in DNA: TGTCCCCGGGGGGAGGGCTACGAGCAGTACTTC. This gives the protein CPRGEGYEQYF.